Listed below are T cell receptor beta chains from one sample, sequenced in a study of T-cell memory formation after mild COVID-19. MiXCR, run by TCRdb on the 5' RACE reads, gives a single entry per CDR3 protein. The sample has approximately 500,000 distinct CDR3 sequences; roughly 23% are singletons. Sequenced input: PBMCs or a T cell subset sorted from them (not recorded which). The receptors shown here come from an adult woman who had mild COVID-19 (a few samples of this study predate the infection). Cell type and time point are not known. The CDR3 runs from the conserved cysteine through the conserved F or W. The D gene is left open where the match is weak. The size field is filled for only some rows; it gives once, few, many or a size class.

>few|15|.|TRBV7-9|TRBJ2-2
CASSLSGPLTGELFF
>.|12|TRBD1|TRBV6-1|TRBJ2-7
CASADRAYEQYF
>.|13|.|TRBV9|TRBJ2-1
CASSTALLNEQFF
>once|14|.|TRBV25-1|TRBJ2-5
CASSVFFQKETQYF
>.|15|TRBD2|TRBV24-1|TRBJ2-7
CATSEWTSGSAEQYF
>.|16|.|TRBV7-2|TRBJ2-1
CASSRLGSGNYNEQFF
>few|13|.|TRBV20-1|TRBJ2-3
CSARKLGTDTQYF
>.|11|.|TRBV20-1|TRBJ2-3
CSALRQDTQYF
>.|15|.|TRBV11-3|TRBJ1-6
CASSLGLRSGSPLHF
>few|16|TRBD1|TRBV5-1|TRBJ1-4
CASSYNPGQGNEKLFF
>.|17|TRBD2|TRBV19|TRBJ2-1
CASSLPTSGSFLDEQFF
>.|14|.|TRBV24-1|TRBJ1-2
CATSGSDNNYGYTF
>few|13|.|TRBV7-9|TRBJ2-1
CASSVSSPNEQFF
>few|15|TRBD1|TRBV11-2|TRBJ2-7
CASSLETGNTYEQYF
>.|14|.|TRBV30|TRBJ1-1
CAWRRGTVRTEAFF
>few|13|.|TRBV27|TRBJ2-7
CASSLGSPYEQYF
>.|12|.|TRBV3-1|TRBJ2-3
CASSPLLFPQYF
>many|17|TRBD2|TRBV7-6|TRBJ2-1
CASSLEIAGGFNNEQFF
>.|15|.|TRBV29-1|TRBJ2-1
CSVEGSPRVFNEQFF
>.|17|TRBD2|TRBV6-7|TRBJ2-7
CASSSKGRGSCPYEQYF
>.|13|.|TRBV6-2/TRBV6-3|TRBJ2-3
CASSYSESRMQYF
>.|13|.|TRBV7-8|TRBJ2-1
CASTPRAMNEQFF
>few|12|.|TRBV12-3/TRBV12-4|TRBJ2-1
CASSQGLVEQFF
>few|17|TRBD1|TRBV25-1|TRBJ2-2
CASIGSAGTGGTGELFF